One T cell receptor (beta chain) is described in this entry. This entry comes from a study of control samples from healthy donors and cancer patients. Using immunoSEQ multiplex PCR, the repertoire was profiled, and TCRdb retains in-frame clones only, with some absent. The sample shows around 94,000 clones, 92% of them seen only once. The CDR3 totals 15 residues. V shed 4 bases and J shed 1 base, with 10 bases lying between them. Germline assignment: CDR1 SGHNT and CDR2 YENEEA. The sequence came from a woman aged 18-30 years in good health. The gene calls are TRBV11-3 and TRBJ2-2; D gene uncertain. Sequencing was performed on blood. The CDR3 loop is CASSWVSLNTGELFF. The CDR3 region has the DNA TGTGCCAGCAGCTGGGTCTCCCTGAACACCGGGGAGCTGTTTTTT.